The next 18 T cell receptor beta chains were all read from a single sample in a study of T cell repertoires in cytomegalovirus infection. Each CDR3 protein is one row after TCRdb ran MiXCR on the reads. The profile shows about 300,000 distinct CDR3 sequences, about 9.1% of them singletons. The sample taken for sequencing was PBMCs. Every receptor here comes from a human donor in good health (CMV status not recorded). Some clones in this sample may be carry-over from other donors' samples.

The chain carries TRBV20-1 and TRBJ2-6; D is ambiguous. The CDR3 spans 14 residues. Per germline, CDR1 DFQATT and CDR2 SNEGSKA (reference sequence). Deletions cut 5 bases from V and 2 bases from J, with 10 bases between. CDR3: CSAASTTGANVLTF. CDR3 DNA: TGCAGTGCTGCGTCAACCACTGGGGCCAACGTCCTGACTTTC.

The table lists this clonotype with many counts. The chain links TRBV24-1 to TRBJ2-1, with D tentatively TRBD1 or TRBD2 (6 bases each). Germline V gene lookup returns CDR1 KGHDR and CDR2 SFDVKD. The CDR3 contains 14 residues. V was cut by 7 bases and J by 6 bases, with 15 bases left in between. The CDR3 DNA is TGTGCCACCAGCGCCGGGGGCCCGGGCAATGAGCAGTTCTTC. Protein sequence: CATSAGGPGNEQFF.

This clonotype was seen many times. This sequence joins TRBV7-2 and TRBJ2-7; 7 bases line up with TRBD1. CDR3 length: 15 amino acids. Unmatched junction bases numbered 7, after V lost 5 bases and J lost 0 bases. Germline-derived CDR1 and CDR2 are SGHTA and FQGNSA. The CDR3 region has the DNA TGTGCCAGCAGCCCGGACAGGTCTCTCTCCTACGAGCAGTACTTC. Encoded protein: CASSPDRSLSYEQYF. Together with reference TRBV7-2 and TRBJ2-7, the CDR3 gives the full variable domain: GAGVSQSPSNKVTEKGKDVELRCDPISGHTALYWYRQSLGQGLEFLIYFQGNSAPDKSGLPSDRFSAERTGGSVSTLTIQRTQQEDSAVYLCASSPDRSLSYEQYFGPGTRLTVT.

This clonotype was recorded many times. Sequence at one end of the junction differs from germline and may be a read error. The chain links TRBV6-5 to TRBJ1-5, with D unclear. The CDR3 is 15 residues long. Germline loops: CDR1 MNHEY, CDR2 SVGAGI. The CDR3 DNA is TGTGCCAGCAGTTACTCACCATTTAGCGATCAGCCCCAGCATTTT. It is translated as CASSYSPFSDQPQHF.

The table lists this clonotype with a few counts. This sequence joins TRBV5-1 and TRBJ1-5, with 7 nucleotides matching TRBD1. The CDR3 is 15 amino acids. The V gene's germline CDR1 is SGHRS and CDR2 YFSETQ. Trimming at V came to 1 base and at J to 6 bases, leaving 7 bases not matched to a gene. The CDR3 coding sequence is TGCGCCAGCAGCTTGACAGGGGATAGGGGTCAGCCCCAGCATTTT. Its protein product is CASSLTGDRGQPQHF.

This clonotype was seen at least ten times. J is TRBJ2-3 and V is TRBV29-1; D gene ambiguous. The CDR3 spans 11 residues. V shed 2 bases and J shed 8 bases, with 8 bases lying between them. Germline CDR1 is SQVTM and CDR2 is ANQGSEA. The CDR3 protein is CSVEIPTTQYF. The CDR3 region has the DNA TGCAGCGTTGAAATCCCCACTACGCAGTATTTT.

This clonotype was counted only a few times. The rearrangement uses TRBV14 and TRBJ2-5; D is ambiguous. With 0 bases removed from V and 10 bases from J, the gap between germline ends came to 12 bases. Germline values: CDR1 SGHDN, CDR2 FVKESK. This CDR3 comprises 13 residues. Here the CDR3 reads CASSQDSRPFQYF. For the CDR3, the DNA is TGTGCCAGCAGCCAAGATTCTCGGCCTTTCCAGTACTTC.

This clonotype was observed many times. The chain recombines TRBV7-8 with TRBJ2-1; no clear D. CDR3 length equals 18 residues. V gave up 1 base and J gave up 0 bases, with 16 bases separating them. Germline CDR1 reads SGHVS; CDR2 reads FQNEAQ. In DNA form, the CDR3 reads TGTGCCAGCAGCTTAGTCCCTGTAGGCAGGAGCTCCTACAATGAGCAGTTCTTC. This encodes CASSLVPVGRSSYNEQFF.

In this sample, this clonotype turned up a few times. The chain combines TRBV7-9 with TRBJ1-6, with D possibly matching TRBD1 (5 bases). This CDR3 comprises 12 residues. Germline V gene sequence: CDR1 SEHNR, CDR2 FQNEAQ (reference sequence). V gave up 10 bases and J gave up 9 bases, with 13 bases separating them. CDR3 sequence: CATGTAGSPLHF. The CDR3 DNA reads TGTGCCACCGGGACGGCGGGTTCACCCCTCCACTTT.

This clonotype has at least ten counts. V usage is TRBV29-1 and J usage is TRBJ1-2, with 10 bases aligning to TRBD1. CDR1 is SQVTM and CDR2 is ANQGSEA in the germline V gene. With V trimmed by 4 bases and J by 6 bases, 8 bases remained unmatched. This CDR3 comprises 14 residues. CDR3 nucleotide sequence: TGCAGCGTTGCCGGGACAGGGGAAAGTAATGGCTACACCTTC. It is translated as CSVAGTGESNGYTF.

This clonotype was detected ten times or more. The genes are TRBV28 and TRBJ2-1; 13 bases are a match to TRBD2. Trimming took 1 base from V and 7 from J; bases not matched to a gene: 4. In germline, CDR1 is MDHEN, CDR2 SYDVKM. The CDR3 loop spans 16 amino acids. CDR3 region: CASSLSGLAGENEQFF. The CDR3 nucleotides read TGTGCCAGCAGTTTATCTGGACTAGCGGGGGAAAATGAGCAGTTCTTC.

This clonotype has a count of ten or more. This chain links TRBV7-6 with TRBJ2-5, with 13 bases fitting TRBD2. The CDR3 is 16 residues long. J was trimmed by 3 bases and V by 4 bases; bases with no gene match: 5. Germline lookup yields CDR1 SGHVS and CDR2 FNYEAQ. CDR3 bases: TGTGCCAGCAGCTCCTTAGGGACTAGCGGGGAAGAGACCCAGTACTTC. It is translated as CASSSLGTSGEETQYF.

This clonotype was counted many times. The chain joins TRBV7-2 to TRBJ1-6, with 7 bases lining up with TRBD1. The CDR3 totals 14 residues. Germline assignment: CDR1 SGHTA and CDR2 FQGNSA. Unmatched junction bases numbered 5, after V lost 5 bases and J lost 7 bases. The CDR3 spells CASSPGQPNSPLHF. In DNA form, the CDR3 reads TGTGCCAGCAGCCCGGGACAGCCCAATTCACCCCTCCACTTT. The entire variable domain, with the rest obtained from reference TRBV7-2 and TRBJ1-6, is as follows: GAGVSQSPSNKVTEKGKDVELRCDPISGHTALYWYRQSLGQGLEFLIYFQGNSAPDKSGLPSDRFSAERTGGSVSTLTIQRTQQEDSAVYLCASSPGQPNSPLHFGNGTRLTVT.

The V call is TRBV14, the J call TRBJ2-2; D call uncertain. The V and J ends lost 0 bases and 6 bases respectively, with 5 bases between them. CDR3 size: 13 residues. Germline lookup yields CDR1 SGHDN and CDR2 FVKESK. The CDR3 DNA follows: TGTGCCAGCAGCCAAGATCTGGCCGGGGAGCTGTTTTTT. This codes for CASSQDLAGELFF.

This clonotype came up many times. The chain is built from TRBV2 and TRBJ2-5, with D possibly called TRBD1 or TRBD2 (5 bases each). CDR1 and CDR2 from the germline V gene are SNHLY and FYNNEI. This CDR3 is built from 14 residues. V lost 7 bases and J lost 1, with 13 bases in between. The CDR3 nucleotides are TGTGCCAGCACCCTTGGGACGTTCCAAGAGACCCAGTACTTC. This gives the protein CASTLGTFQETQYF.

This clonotype has a count of ten or more. Sequence at one end of the junction differs from germline and may be a read error. The chain joins TRBV4-1 to TRBJ2-3, with 11 positions matching TRBD2. Germline V gene data show CDR1 as MGHRA and CDR2 as YSYEKL. The CDR3 has 15 amino acids. The CDR3 DNA is TGCGCCAGCAGCCAAGATACGGTTGGACCTAGCGGGGGGAACTTT. It encodes CASSQDTVGPSGGNF.

V gene TRBV20-1 combines with J gene TRBJ2-3, with D maybe TRBD1 (6 bases). CDR1 is DFQATT, CDR2 SNEGSKA, per germline (reference sequence). The CDR3 is made up of 14 amino acids. The ends were cut back, 0 bases at V and 2 bases at J, with 9 bases in the middle. The CDR3 DNA reads as TGCAGTGCTAGAGACAGGGGCTTCACAGATACGCAGTATTTT. Translated: CSARDRGFTDTQYF.

Only a few counts were recorded for this clonotype. The rearrangement joins TRBV18 to TRBJ1-3; 7 bases are shared with TRBD1. Trimming cost V 6 bases and J 2 bases; bases outside gene matches: 7. The CDR3 is 15 residues long. CDR1 KGHSH and CDR2 LQKENI come from the germline V gene. The CDR3: CASSKTGEAGNTIYF. The CDR3 DNA reads as TGTGCCAGCTCGAAAACAGGGGAGGCTGGAAACACCATATATTTT.